This T cell receptor (beta chain) was observed in a study of blood T cells in healthy people across ages. Study results and caveats: Strong correlation linked observed beta diversity and percent naive T cells. Researchers deemed the diversity estimates from one million T cells underestimates.

To note about this clonotype: The target antigen is unknown.

Germline lookup yields CDR1 SQVTM and CDR2 ANQGSEA. V was shortened by 4 bases and J by 6 bases, with 4 bases between the two germline ends. The CDR3 spans 10 residues. A sample-barcoded 5' primer and a J-beta primer mix were used in a second PCR of about 6 to 12 cycles. TCRdb re-derived calls from the 5' RACE reads in MiXCR, one entry per CDR3 protein. The data show under 700,000 distinct CDR3 sequences, less than 25% seen once. These data were also filed under a second study, of T cells of mothers and their children. From that study: Researchers report slightly higher, though non-significant, overlap in related mother-child pairs than in unrelated pairs.

The gene calls are TRBV29-1 and TRBJ1-5; no definite D call. This receptor was taken from a boy younger than 18 in good health. Sequenced input: blood. Written as DNA, the CDR3 is TGCAGCGTTGGCAGTCAGCCCCAGCATTTT. As protein: CSVGSQPQHF.